This TCR beta chain was observed in a study of glioma-infiltrating T cells after dendritic cell vaccination. Study-wide context: Autologous tumor lysate was loaded overnight onto monocyte-derived dendritic cells grown less than 8 days with IL-4 and GM-CSF.

Study observations and caveats: Patients with more pretreatment TILs had longer time to progression and survival. Only a small number of patients had complete blood and tumor samples.

This clone was seen only once. Its antigen is as yet unknown. Clones were sequenced by immunoSEQ multiplex PCR, and TCRdb holds only the in-frame ones, with some missing. The sample holds under 130,000 clones, roughly four fifths seen once. Between the trimmed V and J ends, which lost 6 bases and 1 base, there was a span of 12 bases. The CDR3 runs 15 residues. Germline lookup yields CDR1 MNHEY and CDR2 SVGAGI. The TCR originated in a human donor with glioblastoma. Sequenced here: blood, sampled before dendritic cell vaccination. This rearrangement joins TRBV6-5 to TRBJ1-4; a weak D match, TRBD1 (5 bases). The CDR3 sequence is CASRFGGETNEKLFF. CDR3 coding DNA: TGTGCCAGCAGATTCGGGGGAGAAACTAATGAAAAACTGTTTTTT.